A selection of T cell receptor beta chains follows, all from one sample in a study of cytomegalovirus exposure and HLA in healthy donors. Some clones are missing from TCRdb's copy, which holds only in-frame ones; the method was immunoSEQ multiplex PCR. The sample data list some 34,000 clones. Specimen: PBMCs. The source of these receptors is a woman aged 40-49 years in good health and CMV-seropositive. The CDR3 runs from the conserved cysteine through the conserved F or W. The order of the fields is V gene, CDR3 length, D gene, J gene, CDR3 protein, CDR3 DNA. D genes are given only for firm matches.

V gene: TRBV10-3; CDR3 length: 15; D gene: TRBD1; J gene: TRBJ1-1; CDR3 protein: CAISESQGENTEAFF; CDR3 DNA: TGTGCCATCAGTGAGTCGCAGGGGGAGAACACTGAAGCTTTCTTT
V gene: TRBV9; CDR3 length: 16; D gene: TRBD2; J gene: TRBJ2-1; CDR3 protein: CASSVAGGSSGRRQFF; CDR3 DNA: TGTGCCAGCAGCGTAGCTGGAGGGTCTAGCGGGAGGCGGCAGTTCTTC
V gene: TRBV7-6; CDR3 length: 15; D gene: .; J gene: TRBJ2-2; CDR3 protein: CASSLAIFAAGELFF; CDR3 DNA: TGTGCCAGCAGCTTAGCAATCTTTGCGGCCGGGGAGCTGTTTTTT
V gene: TRBV30; CDR3 length: 15; D gene: TRBD1; J gene: TRBJ2-7; CDR3 protein: CAGRGGTGGSYEQYF; CDR3 DNA: TGTGCCGGGAGGGGGGGGACAGGGGGCTCCTACGAGCAGTACTTC
V gene: TRBV7-6; CDR3 length: 18; D gene: TRBD2; J gene: TRBJ2-3; CDR3 protein: CASSSTTPRAGSTDTQYF; CDR3 DNA: TGTGCCAGCAGCTCAACGACACCGAGAGCGGGAAGCACAGATACGCAGTATTTT
V gene: TRBV7-2; CDR3 length: 17; D gene: TRBD1; J gene: TRBJ2-2; CDR3 protein: CASSSPAGGSNTGELFF; CDR3 DNA: TGTGCCAGCAGCTCACCAGCAGGGGGCTCGAACACCGGGGAGCTGTTTTTT
V gene: TRBV19; CDR3 length: 16; D gene: TRBD2; J gene: TRBJ2-5; CDR3 protein: CASSFRLAGYQETQYF; CDR3 DNA: TGTGCCAGTAGTTTCCGACTAGCGGGGTACCAAGAGACCCAGTACTTC
V gene: TRBV7-2; CDR3 length: 14; D gene: .; J gene: TRBJ2-7; CDR3 protein: CASSLGGFDDEQYF; CDR3 DNA: TGTGCCAGCAGCTTAGGAGGTTTTGATGACGAGCAGTACTTC
V gene: TRBV7-9; CDR3 length: 13; D gene: TRBD2; J gene: TRBJ2-1; CDR3 protein: CASSPSGNYEQFF; CDR3 DNA: TGTGCCAGCAGCCCTAGCGGGAACTATGAGCAGTTCTTC
V gene: TRBV30; CDR3 length: 12; D gene: .; J gene: TRBJ2-3; CDR3 protein: CAWASDADTQYF; CDR3 DNA: TGTGCCTGGGCTTCCGATGCGGATACGCAGTATTTT
V gene: TRBV13; CDR3 length: 17; D gene: .; J gene: TRBJ1-1; CDR3 protein: CASSLSARQGPNTEAFF; CDR3 DNA: TGTGCCAGCAGCTTATCAGCGCGGCAGGGCCCCAACACTGAAGCTTTCTTT
V gene: TRBV6-6; CDR3 length: 14; D gene: .; J gene: TRBJ2-1; CDR3 protein: CASSYRTDYNEQFF; CDR3 DNA: TGTGCCAGCAGTTACCGGACTGATTACAATGAGCAGTTCTTC
V gene: TRBV6-4; CDR3 length: 12; D gene: .; J gene: TRBJ1-1; CDR3 protein: CASSDSVREAFF; CDR3 DNA: TGTGCCAGCAGTGACTCTGTCAGAGAAGCTTTCTTT
V gene: TRBV11-2; CDR3 length: 17; D gene: TRBD2; J gene: TRBJ2-3; CDR3 protein: CASSLDLSSGSTDTQYF; CDR3 DNA: TGTGCCAGCAGCTTAGATCTCTCTAGCGGGAGTACAGATACGCAGTATTTT
V gene: TRBV7-3; CDR3 length: 20; D gene: .; J gene: TRBJ2-1; CDR3 protein: CASSLRSSRGFLAYRNEQFF; CDR3 DNA: TGTGCCAGCAGCTTAAGGTCTAGCCGGGGGTTTCTAGCGTATCGCAATGAGCAGTTCTTC
V gene: TRBV13; CDR3 length: 15; D gene: .; J gene: TRBJ2-7; CDR3 protein: CASSWGTGRGLEQYF; CDR3 DNA: TGTGCCAGCAGCTGGGGGACGGGCAGGGGTCTCGAGCAGTACTTC